This T cell receptor beta chain was found in a study of cytomegalovirus exposure and HLA in healthy donors. General study points: The authors reported that TCR beta sequences could predict HLA-A and HLA-B alleles. These predictions were accurate for most subjects in the first cohort. What a later analysis reportedly showed was that an Asian-associated ancestry cluster had fewer N-insertions than the approximately 720-donor mean. Segments of the TCR beta V type were, in most cases, productive about 90% or about 30% of the time in an earlier analysis. A later look showed TCR association rates differing by HLA locus, highest for DRB1 and lowest for HLA-C.

The PCR was carried out with 60 Vbeta primers and 13 Jbeta primers. Some clones are missing from TCRdb's copy, which holds only in-frame ones; the method was immunoSEQ multiplex PCR. The table includes under 150,000 clones, around 79% detected once. Comment on this clone: The antigen is unknown.

This CDR3 has 13 residues. Germline V CDR1 and CDR2: LNHDA, SQIVND (reference sequence). V gave up 3 bases and J gave up 4 bases, with 6 bases separating them. V usage is TRBV19 and J usage is TRBJ2-2, with a possible D match to TRBD1 (5 bases). This TCR came from a man aged 18 to 29 in good health and CMV-seronegative. The sample was PBMCs. Written as DNA, the CDR3 is TGTGCCAGTAGTATTAGGGGCACCGGGGAGCTGTTTTTT. This gives the protein CASSIRGTGELFF.